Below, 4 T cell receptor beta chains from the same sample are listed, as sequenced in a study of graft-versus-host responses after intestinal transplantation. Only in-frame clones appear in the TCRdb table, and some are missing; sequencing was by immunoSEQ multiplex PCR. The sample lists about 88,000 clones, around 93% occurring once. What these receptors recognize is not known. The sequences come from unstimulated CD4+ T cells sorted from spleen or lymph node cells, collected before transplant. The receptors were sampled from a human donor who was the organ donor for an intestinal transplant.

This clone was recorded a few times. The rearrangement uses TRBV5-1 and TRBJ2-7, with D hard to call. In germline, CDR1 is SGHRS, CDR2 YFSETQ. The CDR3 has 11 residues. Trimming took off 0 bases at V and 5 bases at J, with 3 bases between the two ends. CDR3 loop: CASSLANEQYF. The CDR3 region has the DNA TGCGCCAGCAGCTTGGCCAACGAGCAGTACTTC. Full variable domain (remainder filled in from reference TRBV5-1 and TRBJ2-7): KAGVTQTPRYLIKTRGQQVTLSCSPISGHRSVSWYQQTPGQGLQFLFEYFSETQRNKGNFPGRFSGRQFSNSRSEMNVSTLELGDSALYLCASSLANEQYFGPGTRLTVT.

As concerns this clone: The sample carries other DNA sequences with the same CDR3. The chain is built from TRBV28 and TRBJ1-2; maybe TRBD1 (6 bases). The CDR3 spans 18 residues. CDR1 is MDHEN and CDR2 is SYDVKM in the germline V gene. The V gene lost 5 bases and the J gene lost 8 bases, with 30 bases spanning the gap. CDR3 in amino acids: CASSPIGGGVTGRIGYTF. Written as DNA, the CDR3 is TGTGCCAGCAGTCCCATAGGCGGGGGGGTAACAGGGAGAATCGGCTACACCTTC.

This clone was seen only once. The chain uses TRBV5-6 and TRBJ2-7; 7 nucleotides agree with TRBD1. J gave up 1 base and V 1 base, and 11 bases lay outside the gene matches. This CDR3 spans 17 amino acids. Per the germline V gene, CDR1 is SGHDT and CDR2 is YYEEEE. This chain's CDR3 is CASSLSMRQGVSYEQYF. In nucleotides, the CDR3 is TGTGCCAGCAGCTTGTCCATGAGACAGGGCGTATCCTACGAGCAGTACTTC.

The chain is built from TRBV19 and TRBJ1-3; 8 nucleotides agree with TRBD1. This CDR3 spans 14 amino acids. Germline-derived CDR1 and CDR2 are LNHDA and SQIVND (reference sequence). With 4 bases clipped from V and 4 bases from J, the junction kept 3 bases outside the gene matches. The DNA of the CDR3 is TGTGCCAGTAGTAAAGGACAGGGAGGAAACACCATATATTTT. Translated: CASSKGQGGNTIYF.